Shown below are 24 T cell receptor beta chains from a single sample sequenced in a study of T cells expressing NK-cell markers. From its re-call of the 5' RACE reads, TCRdb lists each CDR3 protein once, without DNA. This sample's table reports about 460,000 distinct CDR3 sequences. Specimen: blood T cells: a sorted CD56 or NKG2C T cell subset, CD4+ or CD8+ T cells, or bulk PBMC T cells (not recorded which). The source is a woman in her 50s in good health.

The rearrangement links TRBV4-2 to TRBJ2-1; TCRdb's D gene call, TRBD2, goes unchecked for lack of DNA. This CDR3 contains 16 residues. Germline lookup yields CDR1 LGHNA and CDR2 YNFKEQ. Here the CDR3 reads CASSQGGLAVNNEQFF.

This sequence joins TRBV18 and TRBJ2-5; TCRdb's D gene call, TRBD1, goes unchecked for lack of DNA. CDR3 size: 13 residues. Germline V gene data show CDR1 as KGHSH and CDR2 as LQKENI. CDR3: CASSYLDTETQYF.

The chain has TRBV6-5 and TRBJ1-6. The CDR3 spans 12 residues. The germline CDR1 and CDR2 sequences are MNHEY and SVGAGI. This chain's CDR3 is CASPDFCSPLHF.

The chain couples TRBV28 to TRBJ2-2; the TCRdb call, TRBD2, lacks DNA for checking. From germline, CDR1 is MDHEN and CDR2 SYDVKM. The CDR3 length is 15 residues. The chain's CDR3 is CASRREPSNTGELFF.

This chain links TRBV20-1 with TRBJ2-1; the D gene TCRdb calls, TRBD1, cannot be checked with no DNA. The CDR3 length is 12 residues. Germline V gene data show CDR1 as DFQATT and CDR2 as SNEGSKA (reference sequence). The CDR3 loop is CSAQGRGDEQFF.

The J gene is TRBJ2-1, the V gene TRBV11-2; TCRdb picks TRBD2, but there is no DNA to check that call. From germline, CDR1 is SGHAT and CDR2 FQNNGV. There are 16 residues in the CDR3. Here the CDR3 reads CASSVISGRAMNEQFF.

The chain links TRBV4-1 to TRBJ2-2; TCRdb returns TRBD1, unconfirmable since there is no DNA. Germline CDR1 reads MGHRA; CDR2 reads YSYEKL. This CDR3 comprises 15 residues. CDR3 sequence reads: CASSPTPGFTGELFF.

The chain joins TRBV21-1 to TRBJ2-1; TCRdb indicates TRBD1, and absent DNA this call remains unverified. TRBV21-1 counts as a pseudogene. The CDR3 contains 17 residues. The CDR3 region is CASSSPVRESSYNEQFF.

V gene TRBV5-1 combines with J gene TRBJ1-1; the D call of TRBD1 rests on TCRdb alone, since no DNA is present to check it. The CDR3 loop spans 14 amino acids. The germline CDR1 and CDR2 sequences are SGHRS and YFSETQ. The CDR3 sequence is CASSFSGRGTEAFF.

The genes are TRBV29-1 and TRBJ2-7; without DNA, the TCRdb call of TRBD2 cannot be checked. CDR1 and CDR2 from the germline V gene are SQVTM and ANQGSEA. This CDR3 region has 13 residues. CDR3 sequence: CSVRVSSGYEQYF.

CDR3: CASWDRDLPGYTF. The chain links TRBV6-6 to TRBJ1-2; checking the TCRdb D call of TRBD1 is not possible without DNA. Germline V lookup: CDR1 MNHNY, CDR2 SVGAGI (reference sequence). This CDR3 has 13 amino acids.

The CDR3 region is CSAHGGNTIYF. This chain uses TRBV20-1 with TRBJ1-3. The CDR3 sequence is 11 residues long. Per the germline V gene, CDR1 is DFQATT and CDR2 is SNEGSKA (reference sequence).

This chain joins TRBV20-1 and TRBJ1-2; TCRdb lists TRBD1, though no DNA is available to test this call. The CDR3 length is 15 residues. The germline CDR1 and CDR2 sequences are DFQATT and SNEGSKA (reference sequence). CDR3 in amino acids: CSARVPKRGGYGYTF.

The CDR3 sequence is CATSESPPGPQHF. This sequence joins TRBV24-1 and TRBJ1-5. Per the germline V gene, CDR1 is KGHDR and CDR2 is SFDVKD. The CDR3 consists of 13 residues.

This chain links TRBV5-1 with TRBJ1-1. This CDR3 has 13 amino acids. Germline values: CDR1 SGHRS, CDR2 YFSETQ. CDR3: CASAGRRGTEAFF.

This chain joins TRBV2 and TRBJ2-7; TCRdb reports TRBD2, a call that lacks DNA to check it against. Germline lookup yields CDR1 SNHLY and CDR2 FYNNEI. The CDR3 runs to 15 residues. The CDR3 spells CASSQDLAGESEQYF.

The chain combines TRBV19 with TRBJ2-1; TCRdb lists TRBD2, though no DNA is available to test this call. Germline V CDR1 and CDR2: LNHDA, SQIVND (reference sequence). The CDR3 has 14 amino acids. CDR3 loop: CASRDSGPYNEQFF.

This chain uses TRBV5-1 with TRBJ2-3; as DNA is missing, the TRBD2 call by TCRdb cannot be tested. CDR3 size: 17 residues. Germline V CDR1 and CDR2: SGHRS, YFSETQ. The CDR3 spells CASSLSRLAGDPDTQYF. Combining the CDR3 with reference TRBV5-1 and TRBJ2-3 gives the whole variable domain KAGVTQTPRYLIKTRGQQVTLSCSPISGHRSVSWYQQTPGQGLQFLFEYFSETQRNKGNFPGRFSGRQFSNSRSEMNVSTLELGDSALYLCASSLSRLAGDPDTQYFGPGTRLTVL.

The chain couples TRBV20-1 to TRBJ2-1; without DNA, the TCRdb call of TRBD2 cannot be checked. The CDR3 is 15 amino acids. Germline lookup yields CDR1 DFQATT and CDR2 SNEGSKA (reference sequence). The CDR3 is CSATQGGRGRGEQFF.

The rearrangement joins TRBV15 to TRBJ2-6; TCRdb indicates TRBD1, and absent DNA this call remains unverified. The CDR3 is 19 amino acids. The germline V gene has CDR1 LNHNV and CDR2 YYDKDF (reference sequence). The CDR3 is CATSRDKGAIGPGANVLTF.

The chain uses TRBV5-1 and TRBJ2-6. This CDR3 has 17 amino acids. Germline V lookup: CDR1 SGHRS, CDR2 YFSETQ. The CDR3 loop reads CASSLWGQSSGANVLTF.

V and J are TRBV11-2 and TRBJ2-3. Germline V CDR1 and CDR2: SGHAT, FQNNGV. This CDR3 contains 14 residues. CDR3 sequence reads: CAGKRLYSTDTQYF.

The CDR3 sequence: CASSFGRREDRREQFF. The chain recombines TRBV7-9 with TRBJ2-1; without DNA, the TCRdb call of TRBD2 cannot be checked. This CDR3 region has 16 residues. Germline CDR1 SEHNR, CDR2 FQNEAQ (reference sequence).

The chain carries TRBV9 and TRBJ1-4; TCRdb outputs TRBD1, but without DNA this stays unchecked. Germline V gene sequence: CDR1 SGDLS, CDR2 YYNGEE. The CDR3 runs to 15 residues. The chain's CDR3 is CASSGIQGGNEKLFF.